This T cell receptor (beta chain) was sequenced in a study of blood T cell repertoires in COVID-19 (dated by TCRdb to 2018 to 2021). Broadly, across the study: Samples from collaborators originated in the United States, Italy and Spain and spanned both the acute and convalescent phases of COVID-19. The prospective study material was composed of cDNA or gDNA derived from T cells, B-cell-depleted T cells, or PBMCs. The dataset comprised deeply sampled blood TCRbeta repertoires from subjects exposed to, actively infected with, or recovered from COVID-19. A de-identified subject ID, COVID-19 status, age in years and sex were almost always included in the sample metadata. Samples were obtained from the ongoing ImmuneRACE study (first 160 participants) and from over 1,000 subjects provided by 6 global collaborators. The repertoires were released in a freely available public database meant as a resource for research on the immune response to SARS-CoV-2. Where available, HLA class I and class II types were taken from metadata supplied by the sample provider and were not determined by assay-based typing. Paper-wide results and their limitations: The amount of clinical and demographic metadata varied by source and participant and was provided uncurated.

Enrolling through a virtual design, the prospective study's participants ranged in age from roughly 18 to 90 years and lived across 24 United States geographic areas. In the prospective study, participants were assigned to cohorts based on the clinical history participants reported in a screening survey and a study questionnaire. Mobile phlebotomists in the prospective study collected whole blood, serum and a nasopharyngeal or oropharyngeal swab from every participant. Over a roughly two-month period, participants in the prospective study had the option of providing additional blood draws and questionnaires. Before DNA extraction, prospective study blood samples were shipped either frozen or at room temperature. From its cysteine to its phenylalanine, the CDR3 spans 16 amino acids. Only the CDR3 portion is preserved as DNA: 48 bases, with reading frame beginning at the first base. Sequences MNHEY (CDR1) and SVGEGT (CDR2) are obtained from the germline V gene. V is clipped by 6 bases and J by 3 bases, and the sequence between their germline boundaries is 21 bases long.

TCRbeta CDR3 regions were amplified from genomic DNA by means of the immunoSEQ Assay, a bias-controlled multiplex PCR. The published analysis was carried out like this. Nucleated cell counts per sample were estimated from amplification of reference gene primers within the assay. To quantify the absolute abundance of each unique TCRbeta CDR3 rearrangement, sequence reads were collapsed and filtered. For each sample, productive Simpson clonality was calculated as the square root of Simpson's diversity index across productive rearrangements. This immuneACCESS table, as held by TCRdb, lists in-frame sequences with V and J called but not all clones. Of the missing ones, under half trace to an unresolved V gene in checked studies; the others have no known cause. The V and J calls and clone size come from that table; D and trimming were worked out from the DNA. This sample lists 130,000 to 150,000 clones; approximately 87% were detected once. The ten largest clonotypes hold 1.2% of the sample.

About this clone itself: Its antigen remains unidentified. No base quality values were provided; no much bigger clone lies one nucleotide off.

This TCR was recovered from a woman in her twenties or thirties with acute COVID-19. Sequenced material: PBMCs or T cells enriched from blood (not recorded which). The rearranged segments are TRBV6-2 or TRBV6-3 and TRBJ2-7; matching of 5 bases hints at TRBD2 as the D gene. Here the CDR3 is given as CASSTLSGQLHYEQYF. The DNA is TGTGCCAGCAGCACACTCAGCGGCCAGTTGCACTACGAGCAGTACTTC.